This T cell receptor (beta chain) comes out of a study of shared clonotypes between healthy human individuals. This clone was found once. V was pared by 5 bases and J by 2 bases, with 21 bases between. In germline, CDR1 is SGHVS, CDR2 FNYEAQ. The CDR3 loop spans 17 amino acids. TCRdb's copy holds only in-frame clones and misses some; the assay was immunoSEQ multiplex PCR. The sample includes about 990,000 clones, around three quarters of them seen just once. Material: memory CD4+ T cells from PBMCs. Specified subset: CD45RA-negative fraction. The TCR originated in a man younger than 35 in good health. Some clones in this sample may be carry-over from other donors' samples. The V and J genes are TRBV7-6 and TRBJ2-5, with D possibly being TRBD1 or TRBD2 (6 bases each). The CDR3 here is CASSLGPLGGGQETQYF. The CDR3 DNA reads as TGTGCCAGCAGCCTAGGGCCGCTAGGGGGAGGTCAAGAGACCCAGTACTTC.